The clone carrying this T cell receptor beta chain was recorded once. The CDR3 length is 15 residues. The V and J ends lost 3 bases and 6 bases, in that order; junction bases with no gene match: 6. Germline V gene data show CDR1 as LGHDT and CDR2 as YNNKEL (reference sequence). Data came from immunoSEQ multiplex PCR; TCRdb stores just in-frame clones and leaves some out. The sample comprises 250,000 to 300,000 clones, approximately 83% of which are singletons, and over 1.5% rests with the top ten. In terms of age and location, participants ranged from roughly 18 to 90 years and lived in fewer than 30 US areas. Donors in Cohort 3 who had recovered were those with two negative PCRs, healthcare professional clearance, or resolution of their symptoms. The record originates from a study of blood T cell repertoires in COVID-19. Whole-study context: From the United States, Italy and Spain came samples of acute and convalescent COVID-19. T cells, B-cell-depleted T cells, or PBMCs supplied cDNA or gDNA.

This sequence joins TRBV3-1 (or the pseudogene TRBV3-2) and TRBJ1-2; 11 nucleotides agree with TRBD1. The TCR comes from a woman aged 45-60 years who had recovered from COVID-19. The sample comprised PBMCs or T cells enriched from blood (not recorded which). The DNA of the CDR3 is TGTGCCAGCAGCCACGGACAGGGGGCCATAAATGGCTACACCTTC. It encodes CASSHGQGAINGYTF.